These 8 T cell receptor beta chains originate from one sample sequenced in a study of early T cells in non-severe SARS-CoV-2 infection. In TCRdb, the 5' RACE reads were re-called with MiXCR into one record per CDR3 protein. The top ten hold just under 8% of the sample, which has about 35,000 distinct CDR3 sequences, roughly 4.5% seen once. Sequenced material: whole blood. These receptors originate from an adult who was a healthcare worker with PCR-confirmed SARS-CoV-2 infection or an uninfected control (not recorded which).

This clonotype was counted many times. The V and J genes are TRBV6-5 and TRBJ1-2, with 10 bases aligning to TRBD1. J lost 2 bases, V lost 6 bases, and 6 bases had no gene match. Germline values: CDR1 MNHEY, CDR2 SVGAGI. The CDR3 length is 15 residues. The DNA of the CDR3 is TGTGCCAGCAGCCGGGACAGGGGATTGAACTATGGCTACACCTTC. It is translated as CASSRDRGLNYGYTF.

This clonotype came up a few times. V gene TRBV4-3 combines with J gene TRBJ2-7; TRBD1 matches 9 bases. J gave up 4 bases and V 0 bases, and 7 bases lay outside the gene matches. This CDR3 region has 16 residues. The germline CDR1 and CDR2 sequences are LGHNA and YSLEER. CDR3 protein: CASSQDPYRGLYEQYF. For the CDR3, the DNA is TGCGCCAGCAGCCAAGATCCTTACAGGGGGCTGTACGAGCAGTACTTC.

This clonotype was counted a few times. This sequence joins TRBV28 and TRBJ2-7, with D possibly matching TRBD1 (6 bases). Per the germline V gene, CDR1 is MDHEN and CDR2 is SYDVKM. V lost 6 bases, J lost 1 base, and 16 bases lay in between. The length of the CDR3 is 15 residues. This CDR3 reads CASSYRAQMSYEQYF. CDR3 sequence (DNA): TGTGCCAGCAGCTACAGGGCGCAGATGTCCTACGAGCAGTACTTC.

This clonotype was detected many times. The chain couples TRBV7-2 to TRBJ2-7; 14 bases are shared with TRBD2. The CDR3 consists of 15 residues. Germline lookup yields CDR1 SGHTA and CDR2 FQGNSA. V gave up 4 bases and J gave up 7 bases; unmatched junction bases: 6. The CDR3 region is CASSSTSGGAREQYF. The CDR3 DNA reads as TGTGCCAGCAGCTCGACTAGCGGGGGGGCCCGGGAGCAGTACTTC.

This clonotype was detected a few times. V gene TRBV20-1 combines with J gene TRBJ2-6, with 8 bases that match TRBD2. J lost 0 bases, V lost 0 bases, and 7 bases had no gene match. CDR1 and CDR2 (germline): DFQATT, SNEGSKA (reference sequence). The CDR3 consists of 18 residues. CDR3: CSARDDSGESSGANVLTF. In DNA, the CDR3 is TGCAGTGCTAGAGATGATAGCGGGGAGAGCTCTGGGGCCAACGTCCTGACTTTC.

This clonotype was seen ten or more times. The rearrangement links TRBV2 to TRBJ1-2; TRBD1 is a possible D gene (6 bases). Germline CDR1 is SNHLY and CDR2 is FYNNEI. Trimming shortened V by 4 bases and J by 4 bases, and 13 bases separated the two germline ends. The CDR3 sequence is 14 residues long. CDR3 bases: TGTGCCAGCAGTGCCCTTGAGGACAGCTATGGCTACACCTTC. Encoded protein: CASSALEDSYGYTF.

This clonotype was observed many times. For the CDR3, the DNA is TGTGCCAGCAGCGTCGGGACAGGGGTTAATGAAAAACTGTTTTTT. As protein: CASSVGTGVNEKLFF. The J gene is TRBJ1-4, the V gene TRBV7-8; 10 positions match TRBD1. V shed 5 bases, J shed 4 bases, and the junction held 4 bases outside the gene matches. Germline V gene data show CDR1 as SGHVS and CDR2 as FQNEAQ. The CDR3 runs to 15 residues.

This clonotype occurred many times. The chain recombines TRBV6-4 with TRBJ2-2, with D hard to call. The CDR3 covers 13 residues. In germline, CDR1 is MRHNA, CDR2 SNTAGT. Trimming removed 5 bases at V and 5 bases at J, with 9 bases between. The DNA for the CDR3 is TGTGCCAGCAGTCGTACGGCGACCGGGGAGCTGTTTTTT. It is translated as CASSRTATGELFF.